The 22 T cell receptor beta chains below were found in one sample sequenced in a study of cytomegalovirus exposure and HLA in healthy donors. Generated by immunoSEQ multiplex PCR, the TCRdb table keeps only in-frame clones and is missing some. Among about 49,000 clones listed, around 91% were seen once. Source material: PBMCs. These receptors were collected from a man aged 18 to 30 in good health and CMV-seronegative.

The chain joins TRBV18 to TRBJ2-7; 8 bases match TRBD1. Per the germline V gene, CDR1 is KGHSH and CDR2 is LQKENI. V shed 6 bases, J shed 3 bases, and the junction held 10 bases outside the gene matches. The CDR3 has 15 amino acids. The DNA for the CDR3 is TGTGCCAGCTCTCCCGGACCGGGACAGGACTACGAGCAGTACTTC. Amino acid sequence: CASSPGPGQDYEQYF.

This clone was counted a single time. V is TRBV30 and J is TRBJ1-5; 9 positions match TRBD1. Germline values: CDR1 GTSNPN, CDR2 SVGIG (reference sequence). This CDR3 comprises 15 residues. V was pared by 2 bases and J by 7 bases, with 9 bases of the junction left unmatched. As DNA, the CDR3 is TGTGCCTGGAGTACACAGGGGGCGCAGAACCAGCCCCAGCATTTT. This translates into CAWSTQGAQNQPQHF.

V and J are TRBV7-9 and TRBJ2-7; the match to TRBD1 covers 9 bases. This CDR3 region has 13 residues. Unmatched junction bases numbered 5, after V lost 4 bases and J lost 7 bases. Germline CDR1 reads SEHNR; CDR2 reads FQNEAQ (reference sequence). The CDR3 region has the DNA TGTGCCAGCAGCTCACAGGGGGCATGGGAGCAGTACTTC. As protein: CASSSQGAWEQYF.

CDR3 residues: CASKGWTGREQETQYF. The CDR3 coding sequence is TGTGCCAGCAAGGGATGGACAGGGAGGGAACAAGAGACCCAGTACTTC. The chain links TRBV2 to TRBJ2-5; tentatively, D is TRBD1 (8 bases). With 7 bases removed from V and 2 bases from J, the gap between germline ends came to 20 bases. The CDR3 covers 16 residues. Germline V gene sequence: CDR1 SNHLY, CDR2 FYNNEI.

This sequence joins TRBV21-1 and TRBJ1-5; the table's D call, TRBD1, has no DNA check behind it. TRBV21-1 is marked as a pseudogene. This CDR3 comprises 14 residues. The CDR3 here is CASSLDRANQPQHF. The CDR3 nucleotides are TGTGCCAGCAGCCTCGACAGGGCGAACCAGCCCCAGCATTTT.

V is TRBV7-2 and J is TRBJ2-1; 7 bases match TRBD2. CDR1 SGHTA and CDR2 FQGNSA come from the germline V gene. The J segment lost 0 bases and the V segment lost 8 bases, leaving 7 bases of the junction unmatched. This CDR3 is 15 amino acids long. CDR3: CASRPWEGSYNEQFF. The CDR3 nucleotides read TGTGCCAGCCGACCCTGGGAGGGCTCCTACAATGAGCAGTTCTTC.

The chain combines TRBV30 with TRBJ1-1, with TRBD1 matching 8 bases. V shed 3 bases, J shed 6 bases, and the junction held 12 bases outside the gene matches. Germline CDR1 reads GTSNPN; CDR2 reads SVGIG (reference sequence). The CDR3 loop spans 15 amino acids. The CDR3 DNA sequence: TGTGCCTGGAGCCCAACGGACAGGGCTTTTGCTGAAGCTTTCTTT. Amino acid sequence: CAWSPTDRAFAEAFF. Drawing the rest from reference TRBV30 and TRBJ1-1, the complete variable domain is SQTIHQWPATLVQPVGSPLSLECTVEGTSNPNLYWYRQAAGRGLQLLFYSVGIGQISSEVPQNLSASRPQDRQFILSSKKLLLSDSGFYLCAWSPTDRAFAEAFFGQGTRLTVV.

This chain's CDR3 is CASSVVASGYNEQFF. DNA for the CDR3: TGTGCCAGCAGCGTAGTGGCTAGCGGATACAATGAGCAGTTCTTC. The chain couples TRBV9 to TRBJ2-1, with TRBD2 matching over 7 bases. J gave up 4 bases and V 0 bases, and 4 bases lay outside the gene matches. There are 15 residues in the CDR3. The V gene's germline CDR1 is SGDLS and CDR2 YYNGEE.

This chain links TRBV10-1 with TRBJ2-7, with a weak D call TRBD1 (7 bases). The germline CDR1 and CDR2 sequences are WNHNN and SYGVQD (reference sequence). V was pared by 6 bases and J by 7 bases, with 16 bases between. The CDR3 has 13 amino acids. CDR3 nucleotide sequence: TGCGCCAGCAGAGCCAACAGGGGAGGAGAGCAGTACTTC. Its protein is CASRANRGGEQYF.

The chain has TRBV5-7 and TRBJ2-1; 7 positions match TRBD1. TRBV5-7 is given ORF status, its function remaining uncertain. This CDR3 region has 17 residues. Losses at the gene ends were 4 bases for V and 8 bases for J; bases not matched to a gene: 18. The CDR3 bases are TGTGCCAGCAGCCCTAAAAGGAGCGCGAAAGGGGGCGATGAGCAGTTCTTC. Protein: CASSPKRSAKGGDEQFF.

The chain is built from TRBV19 and TRBJ2-5; D perhaps matches TRBD2 (5 bases). Trimming cost V 3 bases and J 4 bases, with 21 bases left between them. The CDR3 spans 17 residues. Germline V CDR1 and CDR2: LNHDA, SQIVND (reference sequence). CDR3 sequence: CASSIEASGGWGETQYF. CDR3 coding DNA: TGTGCCAGTAGTATCGAAGCCAGCGGCGGTTGGGGAGAGACCCAGTACTTC.

The rearrangement joins TRBV5-1 to TRBJ2-5; 7 bases are shared with TRBD1. This CDR3 has 15 residues. V gave up 1 base and J gave up 5 bases; unmatched junction bases: 8. Germline V gives CDR1 SGHRS, CDR2 YFSETQ. CDR3 nucleotide sequence: TGCGCCAGCAGCTTGTCCGGGACAGAAGGGGAGACCCAGTACTTC. Translation: CASSLSGTEGETQYF.

The chain employs TRBV4-1 and TRBJ2-5, with a weak D call TRBD1 (6 bases). The end of the DNA is better explained by TRBJ2-7, so the J call may be wrong. Germline V lookup: CDR1 MGHRA, CDR2 YSYEKL. The CDR3 extends over 16 amino acids. The CDR3 reads CASSQGLGTLNYEQYF. DNA for the CDR3: TGCGCCAGCAGCCAAGGATTGGGGACACTGAACTACGAGCAGTACTTC.

The chain is built from TRBV6-9 and TRBJ2-7; 8 bases fit TRBD1. This CDR3 spans 17 amino acids. V was pared by 6 bases and J by 5 bases, with 18 bases of the junction left unmatched. Germline V CDR1 and CDR2: MNHGY, SVAAGI. Here the CDR3 DNA reads TGTGCCAGCAGAACTCGGCCTAGGGGGGACAGGAGACACGAGCAGTACTTC. This translates into CASRTRPRGDRRHEQYF.

This clone was found once. This chain joins TRBV28 and TRBJ2-2, with D possibly being TRBD2 (5 bases). Trimming took 10 bases from V and 4 from J, leaving 16 bases between them. The CDR3 contains 14 residues. The germline V gene has CDR1 MDHEN and CDR2 SYDVKM. The DNA for the CDR3 is TGTGCCACCTTCAGACCGGGAAGCACCGGGGAGCTGTTTTTT. Translating it yields CATFRPGSTGELFF.

The gene calls are TRBV6-6 and TRBJ2-3; TRBD2 aligns across 12 bases. This CDR3 comprises 16 residues. Germline CDR1 reads MNHNY; CDR2 reads SVGAGI (reference sequence). The V segment lost 4 bases and the J segment 3 bases; nucleotides outside the gene matches: 5. The CDR3 DNA reads as TGTGCCAGCAGTTCGACTAGCGGGAGACTAACAGATACGCAGTATTTT. Residues: CASSSTSGRLTDTQYF.

The chain has TRBV18 and TRBJ2-7, with TRBD1 matching over 8 bases. With V trimmed by 6 bases and J by 7 bases, 14 bases remained unmatched. Germline CDR1 is KGHSH and CDR2 is LQKENI. CDR3 length equals 15 residues. The CDR3: CASSRAQGAVEEQYF. The CDR3 DNA is TGTGCCAGCTCGAGGGCCCAGGGGGCGGTCGAGGAGCAGTACTTC.

This rearrangement joins TRBV5-6 to TRBJ2-3; D is unclear. The length of the CDR3 is 16 residues. V was shortened by 2 bases and J by 0 bases, with 13 bases between the two germline ends. The germline gives CDR1 SGHDT, CDR2 YYEEEE. The CDR3 here is CASSFVGFSSTDTQYF. The CDR3 DNA sequence: TGTGCCAGCAGCTTCGTCGGGTTTTCTAGCACAGATACGCAGTATTTT. The full variable domain, in which reference TRBV5-6 and TRBJ2-3 provide the parts outside the CDR3, is DAGVTQSPTHLIKTRGQQVTLRCSPKSGHDTVSWYQQALGQGPQFIFQYYEEEERQRGNFPDRFSGHQFPNYSSELNVNALLLGDSALYLCASSFVGFSSTDTQYFGPGTRLTVL.

The gene calls are TRBV28 and TRBJ1-5, with a tentative D call TRBD1 (6 bases). The CDR3 totals 13 residues. V lost 9 bases and J 3 bases, leaving 12 bases between the germline ends. Germline V gene data show CDR1 as MDHEN and CDR2 as SYDVKM. The CDR3 here is CASVDRNNQPQHF. CDR3 nucleotides: TGTGCCAGTGTCGACAGGAACAATCAGCCCCAGCATTTT.

The V gene is TRBV4-1, the J gene TRBJ1-5; TRBD1 agrees at 7 bases. Losses at the gene ends were 2 bases for V and 3 bases for J; bases not matched to a gene: 7. The germline V gene encodes CDR1 MGHRA and CDR2 YSYEKL. CDR3 length equals 16 residues. CDR3 nucleotide sequence: TGCGCCAGCAGCCAACTCTGGACAGGAGACAATCAGCCCCAGCATTTT. Encoded protein: CASSQLWTGDNQPQHF.

This CDR3 is CASSVWERSTDTQYF. The CDR3 DNA reads as TGTGCCAGCAGTGTATGGGAGCGAAGCACAGATACGCAGTATTTT. The genes are TRBV2 and TRBJ2-3; TRBD2 is a possible D gene (5 bases). Germline V CDR1 and CDR2: SNHLY, FYNNEI. The CDR3 sequence is 15 residues long. The V and J ends lost 4 bases and 0 bases respectively, with 11 bases between them.

The chain uses TRBV11-1 and TRBJ2-7, with 7 bases identical to TRBD1. The germline V gene encodes CDR1 SGHAT and CDR2 FQDESV (reference sequence). The CDR3 is 15 residues long. V shed 5 bases and J 1 base; nucleotides not matched to a gene: 8. The DNA for the CDR3 is TGTGCCAGCAGCACCGGACAGGCGGATTCCTACGAGCAGTACTTC. Its translation is CASSTGQADSYEQYF.